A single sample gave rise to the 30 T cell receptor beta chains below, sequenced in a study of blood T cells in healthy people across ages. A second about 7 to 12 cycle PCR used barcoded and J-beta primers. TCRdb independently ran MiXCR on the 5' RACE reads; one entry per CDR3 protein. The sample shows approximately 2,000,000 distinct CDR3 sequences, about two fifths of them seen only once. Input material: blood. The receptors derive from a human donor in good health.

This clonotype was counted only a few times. The CDR3 region is CSVLPSPQGLRPYNEQFF. CDR3 nucleotide sequence: TGCAGCGTCCTCCCTAGCCCCCAGGGGCTAAGGCCCTACAATGAGCAGTTCTTC. The chain joins TRBV29-1 to TRBJ2-1; tentative D call: TRBD1 (6 bases). V was clipped by 6 bases and J by 2 bases, with 26 bases between them. Looked up from germline, CDR1 is SQVTM and CDR2 is ANQGSEA. The CDR3 runs to 18 residues.

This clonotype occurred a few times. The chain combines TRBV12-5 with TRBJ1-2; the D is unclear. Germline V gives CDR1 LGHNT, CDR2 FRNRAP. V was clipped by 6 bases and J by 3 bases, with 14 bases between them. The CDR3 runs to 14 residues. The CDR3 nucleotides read TGTGCTAGTGGCCAAACCCTCCCATACTATGGCTACACCTTC. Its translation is CASGQTLPYYGYTF.

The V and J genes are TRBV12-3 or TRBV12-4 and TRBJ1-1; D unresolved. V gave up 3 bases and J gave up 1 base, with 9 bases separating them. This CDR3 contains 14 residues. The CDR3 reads CASSLVRTNTEAFF. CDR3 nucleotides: TGTGCCAGCAGTTTGGTGCGCACGAACACTGAAGCTTTCTTT.

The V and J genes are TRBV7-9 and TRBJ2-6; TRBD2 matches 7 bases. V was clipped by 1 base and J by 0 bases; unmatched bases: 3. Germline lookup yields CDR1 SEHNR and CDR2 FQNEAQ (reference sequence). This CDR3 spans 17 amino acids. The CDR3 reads CASSLVGLTSGANVLTF. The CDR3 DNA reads TGTGCCAGCAGCTTAGTGGGACTAACCTCTGGGGCCAACGTCCTGACTTTC.

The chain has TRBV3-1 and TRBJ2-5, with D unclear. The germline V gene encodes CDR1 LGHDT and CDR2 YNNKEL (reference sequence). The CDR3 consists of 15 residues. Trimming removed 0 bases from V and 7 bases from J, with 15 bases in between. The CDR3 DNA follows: TGTGCCAGCAGCCAAGATCGGGCAGGTCGGGCGACCCAGTACTTC. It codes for CASSQDRAGRATQYF.

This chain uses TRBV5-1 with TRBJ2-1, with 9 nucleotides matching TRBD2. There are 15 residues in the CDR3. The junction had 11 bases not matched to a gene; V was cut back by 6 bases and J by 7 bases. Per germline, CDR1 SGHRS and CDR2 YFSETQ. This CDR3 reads CASIEGGGASNEQFF. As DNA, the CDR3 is TGCGCCAGCATCGAGGGCGGGGGGGCCTCGAATGAGCAGTTCTTC.

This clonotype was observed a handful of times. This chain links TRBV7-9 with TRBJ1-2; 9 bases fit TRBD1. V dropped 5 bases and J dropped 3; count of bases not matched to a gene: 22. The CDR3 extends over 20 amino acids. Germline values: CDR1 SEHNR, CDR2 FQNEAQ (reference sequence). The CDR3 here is CASSARVRTGEEEEDYGYTF. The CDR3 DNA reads TGTGCCAGCAGCGCTAGGGTTCGGACAGGGGAAGAAGAGGAGGACTATGGCTACACCTTC.

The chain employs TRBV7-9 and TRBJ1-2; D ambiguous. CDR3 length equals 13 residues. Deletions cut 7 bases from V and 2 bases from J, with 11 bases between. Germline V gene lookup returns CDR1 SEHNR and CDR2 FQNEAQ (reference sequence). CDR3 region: CASNPDPNYGYTF. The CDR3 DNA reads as TGTGCCAGCAACCCAGACCCGAACTATGGCTACACCTTC.

The CDR3 coding sequence is TGCAGCGCTGCTGGTGGGGGCGGGGGACAAGAGACCCAGTACTTC. As protein: CSAAGGGGGQETQYF. The chain has TRBV29-1 and TRBJ2-5; D may be TRBD2 (7 bases). This CDR3 contains 15 residues. CDR1 is SQVTM, CDR2 ANQGSEA, per germline. V shed 7 bases and J shed 2 bases, with 20 bases lying between them.

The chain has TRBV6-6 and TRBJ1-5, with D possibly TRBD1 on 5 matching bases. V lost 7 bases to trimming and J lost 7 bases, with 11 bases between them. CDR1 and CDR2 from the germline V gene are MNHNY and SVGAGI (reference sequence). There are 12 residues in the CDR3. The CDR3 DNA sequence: TGTGCCAGCAATATGGGGGGACAGCCCCAGCATTTT. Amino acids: CASNMGGQPQHF.

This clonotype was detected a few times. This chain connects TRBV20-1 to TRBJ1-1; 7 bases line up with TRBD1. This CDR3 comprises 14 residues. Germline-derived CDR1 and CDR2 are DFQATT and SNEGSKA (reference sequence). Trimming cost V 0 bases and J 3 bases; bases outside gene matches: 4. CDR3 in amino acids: CSARDNRGDTEAFF. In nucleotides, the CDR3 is TGCAGTGCTAGAGATAACAGGGGTGACACTGAAGCTTTCTTT.

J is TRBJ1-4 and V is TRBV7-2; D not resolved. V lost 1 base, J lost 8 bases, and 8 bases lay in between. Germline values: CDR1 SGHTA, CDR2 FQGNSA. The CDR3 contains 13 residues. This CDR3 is CASSLGRREKLFF. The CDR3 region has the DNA TGTGCCAGCAGCTTAGGGCGTCGGGAAAAACTGTTTTTT.

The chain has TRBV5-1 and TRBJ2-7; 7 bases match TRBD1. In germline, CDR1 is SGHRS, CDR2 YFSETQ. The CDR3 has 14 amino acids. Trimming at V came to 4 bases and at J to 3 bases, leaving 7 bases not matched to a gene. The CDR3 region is CASSIGQESYEQYF. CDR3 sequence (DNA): TGCGCCAGCAGCATAGGACAGGAAAGCTACGAGCAGTACTTC.

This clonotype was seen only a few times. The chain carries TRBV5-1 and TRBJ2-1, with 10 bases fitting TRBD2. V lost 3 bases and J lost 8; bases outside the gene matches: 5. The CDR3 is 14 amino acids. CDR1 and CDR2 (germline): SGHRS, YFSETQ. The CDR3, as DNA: TGCGCCAGCAGCTCCCATGGGACTAGCGATGAGCAGTTCTTC. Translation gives CASSSHGTSDEQFF.

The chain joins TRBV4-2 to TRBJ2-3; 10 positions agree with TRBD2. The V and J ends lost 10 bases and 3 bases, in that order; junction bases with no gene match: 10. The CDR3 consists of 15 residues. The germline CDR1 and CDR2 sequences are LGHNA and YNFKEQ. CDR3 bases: TGTGCCACCACCCGCACTAGCGGGAAAACAGATACGCAGTATTTT. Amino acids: CATTRTSGKTDTQYF.

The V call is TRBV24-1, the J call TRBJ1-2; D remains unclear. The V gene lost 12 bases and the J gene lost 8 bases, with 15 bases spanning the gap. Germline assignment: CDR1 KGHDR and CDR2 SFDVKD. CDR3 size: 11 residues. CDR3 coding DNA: TGTGCCGTGGACGGACTGGGAGGCTACACCTTC. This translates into CAVDGLGGYTF.

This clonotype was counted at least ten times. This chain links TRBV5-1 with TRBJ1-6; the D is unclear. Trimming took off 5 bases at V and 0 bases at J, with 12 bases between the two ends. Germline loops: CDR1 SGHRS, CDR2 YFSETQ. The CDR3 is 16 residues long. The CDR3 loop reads CASRRSYGSYNSPLHF. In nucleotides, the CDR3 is TGCGCCAGCAGACGGTCCTACGGCTCCTATAATTCACCCCTCCACTTT.

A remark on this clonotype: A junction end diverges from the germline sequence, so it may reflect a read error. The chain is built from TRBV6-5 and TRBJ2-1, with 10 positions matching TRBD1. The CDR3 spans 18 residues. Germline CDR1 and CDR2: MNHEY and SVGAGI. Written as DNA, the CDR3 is TGTGCCAGCAGTTACTCGACAGGGGGCGAGGGTTTCTACAACGAGCAGTTCTTC. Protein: CASSYSTGGEGFYNEQFF.

CDR3 loop: CASSLRAVHNEQFF. CDR3 DNA: TGTGCCAGCAGTTTAAGGGCAGTCCACAATGAGCAGTTCTTC. V usage is TRBV28 and J usage is TRBJ2-1; D gene uncertain. The CDR3 loop spans 14 amino acids. Trimming removed 2 bases from V and 5 bases from J, with 10 bases in between. Germline V CDR1 and CDR2: MDHEN, SYDVKM.

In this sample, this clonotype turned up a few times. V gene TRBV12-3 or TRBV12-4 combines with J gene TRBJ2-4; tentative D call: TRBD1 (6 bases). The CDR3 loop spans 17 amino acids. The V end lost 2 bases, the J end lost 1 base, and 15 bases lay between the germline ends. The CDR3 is CASSLWTDPKAKNIQYF. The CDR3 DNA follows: TGTGCCAGCAGTTTATGGACAGACCCGAAGGCCAAAAACATTCAGTACTTC.

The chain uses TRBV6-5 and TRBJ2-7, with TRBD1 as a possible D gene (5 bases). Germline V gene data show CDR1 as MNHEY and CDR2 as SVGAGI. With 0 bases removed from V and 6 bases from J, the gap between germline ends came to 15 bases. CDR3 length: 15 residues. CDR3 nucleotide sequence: TGTGCCAGCAGTTACTCGACCAGGCAGGGATCCGAGCAGTACTTC. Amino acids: CASSYSTRQGSEQYF.

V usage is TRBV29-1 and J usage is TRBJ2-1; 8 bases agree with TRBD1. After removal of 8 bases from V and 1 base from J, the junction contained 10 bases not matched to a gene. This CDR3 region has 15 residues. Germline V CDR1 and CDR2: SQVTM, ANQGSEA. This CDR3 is CSSRGTGPSYNEQFF. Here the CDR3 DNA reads TGCAGCTCAAGAGGGACAGGTCCATCCTACAATGAGCAGTTCTTC.

The CDR3 spells CSLGPGQWTQYF. CDR3 nucleotide sequence: TGCAGTTTGGGACCAGGTCAATGGACCCAGTACTTC. V usage is TRBV20-1 and J usage is TRBJ2-7; either TRBD1 or TRBD2 may fit D (5 bases each). The J call may be in error: the DNA end matches TRBJ2-5 better. The CDR3 has 12 residues. CDR1 is DFQATT and CDR2 is SNEGSKA in the germline V gene (reference sequence).

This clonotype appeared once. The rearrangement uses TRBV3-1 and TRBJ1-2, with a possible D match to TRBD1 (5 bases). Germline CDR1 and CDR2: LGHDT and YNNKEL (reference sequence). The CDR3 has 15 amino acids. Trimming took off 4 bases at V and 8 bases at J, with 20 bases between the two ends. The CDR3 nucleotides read TGTGCCAGCAGCCGAACGGCGGGCACGGGGCGAGGCTACACCTTC. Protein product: CASSRTAGTGRGYTF.

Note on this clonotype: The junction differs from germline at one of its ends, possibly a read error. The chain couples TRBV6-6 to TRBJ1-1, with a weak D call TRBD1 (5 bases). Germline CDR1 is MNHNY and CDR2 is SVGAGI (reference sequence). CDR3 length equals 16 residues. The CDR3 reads CASIPGLSNRRTEAFF. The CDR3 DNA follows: TGTGCCAGCATCCCGGGACTGAGTAATAGGCGCACTGAGGCTTTCTTT.

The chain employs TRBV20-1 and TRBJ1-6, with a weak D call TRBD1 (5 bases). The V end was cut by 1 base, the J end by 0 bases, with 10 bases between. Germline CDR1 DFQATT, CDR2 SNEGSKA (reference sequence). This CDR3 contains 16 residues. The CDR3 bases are TGCAGTGCTAGAGTGGGGGGGAGCTCCTATAATTCACCCCTCCACTTT. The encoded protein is CSARVGGSSYNSPLHF.

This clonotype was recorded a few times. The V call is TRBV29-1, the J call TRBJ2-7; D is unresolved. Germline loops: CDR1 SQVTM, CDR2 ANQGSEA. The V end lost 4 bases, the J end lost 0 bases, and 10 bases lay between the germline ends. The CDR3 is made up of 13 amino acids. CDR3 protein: CSVGRSVSYEQYF. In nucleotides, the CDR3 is TGCAGCGTTGGCCGGAGCGTCTCCTACGAGCAGTACTTC.

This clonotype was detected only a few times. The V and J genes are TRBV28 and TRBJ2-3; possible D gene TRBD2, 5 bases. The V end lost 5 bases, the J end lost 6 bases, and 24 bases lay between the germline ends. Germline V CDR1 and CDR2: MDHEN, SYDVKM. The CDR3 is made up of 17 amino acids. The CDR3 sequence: CASSPEGINFDTDTQYF. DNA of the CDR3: TGTGCCAGCAGTCCCGAGGGTATTAATTTCGATACGGATACGCAGTATTTT.

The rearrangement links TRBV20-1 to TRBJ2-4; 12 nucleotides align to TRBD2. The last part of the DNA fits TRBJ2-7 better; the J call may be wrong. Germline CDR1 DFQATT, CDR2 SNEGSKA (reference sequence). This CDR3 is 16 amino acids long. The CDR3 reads CSAKGLAGGTSYEQYF. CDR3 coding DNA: TGCAGTGCTAAGGGGCTAGCGGGAGGGACGTCCTACGAGCAGTACTTC.

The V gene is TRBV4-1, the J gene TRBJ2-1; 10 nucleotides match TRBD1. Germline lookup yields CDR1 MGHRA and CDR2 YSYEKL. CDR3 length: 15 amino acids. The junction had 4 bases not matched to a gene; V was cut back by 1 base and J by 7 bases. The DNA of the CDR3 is TGCGCCAGCAGCCAAGGACAGGGGGCTGTTAATGAGCAGTTCTTC. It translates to CASSQGQGAVNEQFF.